The 27 T cell receptor beta chains below all came from one sample that was sequenced in a study of T cells in Graves' hyperthyroidism and ophthalmopathy. From RNA transcripts, TCR beta CDR3 regions were amplified. First-round RT-PCR with HTBI primers amplified the TCR CDR3 region. From the multiplex PCR reads, TCRdb called clonotypes with MiXCR, one entry per CDR3 protein. The sample yields roughly 350,000 distinct CDR3 sequences, approximately 14% seen once. Sequenced sample: blood. These receptors were taken from a woman aged 40 to 55 with Graves' ophthalmopathy.

This clonotype was seen many times. The chain links TRBV19 to TRBJ1-5; 9 bases are shared with TRBD1. The CDR3 has 15 amino acids. Germline values: CDR1 LNHDA, CDR2 SQIVND (reference sequence). Germline trimming cut 7 bases from V and 4 bases from J; bases unmatched to any gene: 8. CDR3 nucleotides: TGTGCCAGTAATCCAGGGACAGGGAGAAATCAGCCCCAGCATTTT. Its translation is CASNPGTGRNQPQHF.

The J gene is TRBJ1-1, the V gene TRBV30, with D possibly matching TRBD1 (5 bases). The V gene lost 5 bases and the J gene lost 8 bases, with 15 bases spanning the gap. The CDR3 has 12 residues. Germline V CDR1 and CDR2: GTSNPN, SVGIG (reference sequence). CDR3 protein: CAWGPGGPEAFF. The CDR3 nucleotides are TGTGCCTGGGGACCCGGGGGACCAGAAGCTTTCTTT.

This clonotype was recorded at least ten times. This chain connects TRBV6-6 to TRBJ1-2; a possible D gene is TRBD1 (6 bases). CDR1 MNHNY and CDR2 SVGAGI come from the germline V gene (reference sequence). The germline V and J ends were trimmed by 2 bases and 7 bases, with 14 bases remaining between them. This CDR3 contains 14 residues. In nucleotides, the CDR3 is TGTGCCAGCAGTTACCAAGGGGGTAACGTTGGCTACACCTTC. This sequence encodes CASSYQGGNVGYTF.

This clonotype turned up a few times. The chain uses TRBV28 and TRBJ2-4; no definite D call. Germline CDR1 and CDR2: MDHEN and SYDVKM. Trimming pared 5 bases from V and 7 bases from J, leaving 12 bases between. This CDR3 is 13 amino acids long. The chain's CDR3 is CASSPTQWNIQYF. DNA for the CDR3: TGTGCCAGCAGTCCCACCCAATGGAACATTCAGTACTTC. Drawing the rest from reference TRBV28 and TRBJ2-4, the complete variable domain is DVKVTQSSRYLVKRTGEKVFLECVQDMDHENMFWYRQDPGLGLRLIYFSYDVKMKEKGDIPEGYSVSREKKERFSLILESASTNQTSMYLCASSPTQWNIQYFGAGTRLSVL.

The V gene is TRBV19, the J gene TRBJ1-5; 7 bases fit TRBD1. CDR1 LNHDA and CDR2 SQIVND come from the germline V gene (reference sequence). CDR3 length: 16 amino acids. The junction had 10 bases not matched to a gene; V was cut back by 7 bases and J by 1 base. The CDR3 region has the DNA TGTGCCAGTACCCCAGAGGGCAGGGGGAGCAATCAGCCCCAGCATTTT. Its protein product is CASTPEGRGSNQPQHF.

The table lists this clonotype with a few counts. The rearrangement uses TRBV24-1 and TRBJ2-1; D is possibly TRBD2 (7 bases). Germline assignment: CDR1 KGHDR and CDR2 SFDVKD. The CDR3 is made up of 14 amino acids. Between the trimmed V and J ends, which lost 5 bases and 11 bases, there was a span of 18 bases. CDR3 protein: CATSAYRGASQQFF. CDR3 sequence (DNA): TGTGCCACCAGTGCATACCGGGGGGCCTCCCAGCAGTTCTTC.

This clonotype was recorded at least ten times. The chain has TRBV7-8 and TRBJ1-2; D gene ambiguous. Germline assignment: CDR1 SGHVS and CDR2 FQNEAQ. CDR3 length: 14 residues. V lost 5 bases, J lost 4 bases, and 14 bases lay in between. The CDR3 region has the DNA TGTGCCAGCAGCCGAGGACCTCTCGGCTATGGCTACACCTTC. Its translation: CASSRGPLGYGYTF. The whole variable domain, remainder taken from reference TRBV7-8 and TRBJ1-2, is GAGVSQSPRYKVAKRGQDVALRCDPISGHVSLFWYQQALGQGPEFLTYFQNEAQLDKSGLPSDRFFAERPEGSVSTLKIQRTQQEDSAVYLCASSRGPLGYGYTFGSGTRLTVV.

This clonotype has ten or more counts. The chain has TRBV7-9 and TRBJ2-5; D gene unclear. The CDR3 has 12 amino acids. CDR1 is SEHNR, CDR2 FQNEAQ, per germline (reference sequence). With 1 base removed from V and 12 bases from J, the gap between germline ends came to 12 bases. The CDR3 protein is CASSLEAEPKYF. CDR3 DNA sequence: TGTGCCAGCAGCTTAGAGGCAGAGCCGAAGTACTTC. The complete variable domain, with remaining parts taken from reference TRBV7-9 and TRBJ2-5, reads DTGVSQNPRHKITKRGQNVTFRCDPISEHNRLYWYRQTLGQGPEFLTYFQNEAQLEKSRLLSDRFSAERPKGSFSTLEIQRTEQGDSAMYLCASSLEAEPKYFGPGTRLLVL.

Within the sample, this clonotype is medium-sized. The V and J genes are TRBV2 and TRBJ1-5; TRBD1 might be the D (5 bases). Trimming took off 5 bases at V and 6 bases at J, with 11 bases between the two ends. Germline values: CDR1 SNHLY, CDR2 FYNNEI. The CDR3 extends over 13 amino acids. As DNA, the CDR3 is TGTGCCAGCAGTCCCCAGGGACTTCAGCCCCAGCATTTT. It translates to CASSPQGLQPQHF.

This clonotype was seen at least ten times. The V gene is TRBV6-2 or TRBV6-3, the J gene TRBJ1-1, with 8 bases that match TRBD1. Trimming took 5 bases from V and 11 from J; bases not matched to a gene: 7. Germline CDR1 MNHEY, CDR2 SVGEGT. CDR3 length equals 12 residues. DNA of the CDR3: TGTGCCAGCAGTCGACAGGGGAGGAGCGCTTTCTTT. Translated, it gives CASSRQGRSAFF.

The sample holds many counts of this clonotype. The V gene is TRBV27, the J gene TRBJ1-1; D is unclear. The V end lost 5 bases, the J end lost 0 bases, and 10 bases lay between the germline ends. This CDR3 region has 14 residues. Germline assignment: CDR1 MNHEY and CDR2 SMNVEV (reference sequence). CDR3 protein: CASSPRPLNTEAFF. CDR3 nucleotides: TGTGCCAGCAGTCCCCGTCCCCTGAACACTGAAGCTTTCTTT.

This clonotype occurred many times. The chain combines TRBV10-3 with TRBJ1-1; possibly TRBD1 for D (6 bases). The CDR3 is 18 residues long. Trimming took off 2 bases at V and 1 base at J, with 20 bases between the two ends. Germline-derived CDR1 and CDR2 are ENHRY and SYGVKD. CDR3 in DNA: TGTGCCATCAGTGAGAATTGGGGGCAGGGCCCCTCGAACACTGAAGCTTTCTTT. Translating gives CAISENWGQGPSNTEAFF.

There are a few counts of this clonotype. J is TRBJ1-3 and V is TRBV27; a weak D match, TRBD1 (6 bases). The CDR3 is 17 residues long. V gave up 3 bases and J gave up 4 bases, with 19 bases separating them. Germline V gene data show CDR1 as MNHEY and CDR2 as SMNVEV (reference sequence). Written as DNA, the CDR3 is TGTGCCAGCAGTTTTAGGGGGTCCGGGCTTTCAGGAAACACCATATATTTT. Translation gives CASSFRGSGLSGNTIYF.

As for this clonotype: The conserved phenylalanine or tryptophan is not found at the CDR3 terminus, so this likely reflects a read error. The chain has TRBV3-1 and TRBJ2-7; D is perhaps TRBD1 or TRBD2 (7 bases each). This CDR3 contains 15 residues. Trimming cost V 2 bases and J 1 base, with 12 bases left between them. Per the germline V gene, CDR1 is LGHDT and CDR2 is YNNKEL (reference sequence). The CDR3 spells CASSQQGGASYEQYL. Written as DNA, the CDR3 is TGTGCCAGCAGCCAACAGGGGGGGGCATCCTACGAGCAGTACCTC.

The chain is built from TRBV6-2 or TRBV6-3 and TRBJ2-7; TRBD1 might be the D (6 bases). The germline V gene encodes CDR1 MNHEY and CDR2 SVGEGT. V was trimmed by 5 bases and J by 3 bases, leaving 11 bases between them. CDR3 length equals 13 residues. CDR3 nucleotides: TGTGCCAGCAGTCGACAGGTGTACTACGAGCAGTACTTC. It is translated as CASSRQVYYEQYF.

This chain connects TRBV10-3 to TRBJ1-6; 10 bases align to TRBD1. CDR3 length: 13 residues. Germline assignment: CDR1 ENHRY and CDR2 SYGVKD. V was clipped by 10 bases and J by 13 bases; unmatched bases: 10. The CDR3 coding sequence is TGTGCCACGAATCCGGGACAGGGGTCCCCCCTCCACTTT. Residues: CATNPGQGSPLHF.

This clonotype was recorded at least ten times. J is TRBJ2-4 and V is TRBV20-1, with a possible D match to TRBD1 (6 bases). The germline gives CDR1 DFQATT, CDR2 SNEGSKA (reference sequence). CDR3 size: 12 residues. The V end lost 6 bases, the J end lost 4 bases, and 10 bases lay between the germline ends. This CDR3 reads CSAYRAKNIQYF. Written as DNA, the CDR3 is TGCAGTGCCTACAGGGCGAAAAACATTCAGTACTTC.

This clonotype was counted many times. The J gene is TRBJ1-2, the V gene TRBV20-1; 8 bases map to TRBD1. This CDR3 region has 12 residues. The V gene's germline CDR1 is DFQATT and CDR2 SNEGSKA (reference sequence). The V segment lost 4 bases and the J segment 4 bases; nucleotides outside the gene matches: 2. The CDR3 region is CSAKQGVYGYTF. The CDR3 DNA follows: TGCAGTGCTAAACAGGGGGTCTATGGCTACACCTTC.

The chain uses TRBV5-1 and TRBJ1-5; D unclear. The CDR3 has 15 residues. V was trimmed by 0 bases and J by 7 bases, leaving 14 bases between them. Looked up from germline, CDR1 is SGHRS and CDR2 is YFSETQ. The CDR3 sequence: CASSLVAGEGQPQHF. The DNA of the CDR3 is TGCGCCAGCAGCTTGGTGGCTGGGGAAGGCCAGCCCCAGCATTTT.

This clonotype was recorded at least ten times. V is TRBV28 and J is TRBJ2-1; 12 bases are shared with TRBD2. Germline CDR1 and CDR2: MDHEN and SYDVKM. The CDR3 consists of 16 residues. V was pared by 4 bases and J by 8 bases, with 9 bases of the junction left unmatched. The CDR3 DNA is TGTGCCAGCAGTTCGACCGGGACTAGCGGGTCAGATGAGCAGTTCTTC. Amino acids: CASSSTGTSGSDEQFF. Full variable domain (rest looked up from reference TRBV28 and TRBJ2-1): DVKVTQSSRYLVKRTGEKVFLECVQDMDHENMFWYRQDPGLGLRLIYFSYDVKMKEKGDIPEGYSVSREKKERFSLILESASTNQTSMYLCASSSTGTSGSDEQFFGPGTRLTVL.

This clonotype was seen at least ten times. This chain joins TRBV5-1 and TRBJ1-2; D gene uncertain. In germline, CDR1 is SGHRS, CDR2 YFSETQ. There are 16 residues in the CDR3. Trimming cost V 0 bases and J 3 bases, with 15 bases left between them. For the CDR3, the DNA is TGCGCCAGCAGCTTGGAAGACGGATCCTCTTACTATGGCTACACCTTC. As protein: CASSLEDGSSYYGYTF.

The CDR3 bases are TGTGCCACCAGCAGATCCCCAGGAAAAGAGACCCAGTACTTC. Protein product: CATSRSPGKETQYF. The chain uses TRBV15 and TRBJ2-5; no definite D call. This CDR3 is built from 14 residues. The V gene lost 2 bases and the J gene lost 3 bases, with 10 bases spanning the gap. The germline V gene has CDR1 LNHNV and CDR2 YYDKDF (reference sequence).

This clonotype was picked up many times. The chain carries TRBV24-1 and TRBJ2-1; 9 positions agree with TRBD1. Germline trimming cut 9 bases from V and 6 bases from J; bases unmatched to any gene: 2. CDR3 length equals 12 residues. Looked up from germline, CDR1 is KGHDR and CDR2 is SFDVKD. The CDR3 sequence: CATGTGTNEQFF. For the CDR3, the DNA is TGTGCCACCGGGACAGGGACCAATGAGCAGTTCTTC.

This clonotype was recorded a few times. V is TRBV14 and J is TRBJ1-6, with D hard to call. Trimming pared 0 bases from V and 11 bases from J, leaving 14 bases between. Germline lookup yields CDR1 SGHDN and CDR2 FVKESK. There are 15 residues in the CDR3. The CDR3 coding sequence is TGTGCCAGCAGCCAAGATTTCGGGGTTGGAGCACCCCTCCACTTT. This translates into CASSQDFGVGAPLHF. Filled out from reference TRBV14 and TRBJ1-6, the complete variable domain reads EAGVTQFPSHSVIEKGQTVTLRCDPISGHDNLYWYRRVMGKEIKFLLHFVKESKQDESGMPNNRFLAERTGGTYSTLKVQPAELEDSGVYFCASSQDFGVGAPLHFGNGTRLTVT.

About this clonotype itself: A much larger clone sits a single nucleotide away, making a read error possible. The CDR3 ends on some other residue instead of the conserved phenylalanine or tryptophan, so this is likely a read error. The V gene is TRBV27, the J gene TRBJ1-5, with 7 bases matching TRBD1. Germline CDR1 and CDR2: MNHEY and SMNVEV (reference sequence). The CDR3 consists of 16 residues. V shed 5 bases and J 1 base; nucleotides not matched to a gene: 8. The CDR3 here is CASSHTTGLSNQPQHL. The CDR3 DNA follows: TGTGCCAGCAGTCACACGACAGGGTTGAGCAATCAGCCCCAGCATCTT.

Regarding this clonotype: Just one base apart from a much larger clone, this may be a read error. The rearrangement uses TRBV6-6 and TRBJ2-2; the D gene is possibly TRBD2 (6 bases). This CDR3 region has 13 residues. The germline V gene encodes CDR1 MNHNY and CDR2 SVGAGI (reference sequence). V dropped 1 base and J dropped 7 bases, with 7 bases sitting between them. CDR3 DNA sequence: TGTGCCAGCAGTTACTGGAGGGTCGGGGAGCTGTTTTTT. This codes for CASSYWRVGELFF.

This clonotype was picked up a small number of times. This chain uses TRBV5-4 with TRBJ2-5; perhaps TRBD1 as D (8 bases). Germline lookup yields CDR1 SGHNT and CDR2 YYREEE (reference sequence). The CDR3 runs to 14 residues. The ends were cut back, 3 bases at V and 5 bases at J, with 14 bases in the middle. The CDR3 nucleotides read TGTGCCAGCAGCTCGACAGGGGAGGGGGAGACCCAGTACTTC. It is translated as CASSSTGEGETQYF.